This T cell receptor (beta chain) was sequenced for a study of T cell responses to AZD1222 COVID-19 vaccine. Second-dose groups at about 4 or about 12 weeks were pooled. This clone was seen a handful of times. The antigen remains undetermined. The CDR3 contains 15 residues. Between the trimmed V and J ends, which lost 0 bases and 1 base, there was a span of 8 bases. Looked up from germline, CDR1 is KGHSH and CDR2 is LQKENI. Study-level points and caveats: After two AZD1222 doses, spike-specific TCR breadth and depth rose versus day 0. Unmutated variant regions are reportedly targeted by nearly half of spike-specific TCRs.

This table comes from immunoSEQ multiplex PCR, and its TCRdb copy is limited to in-frame clones, with some not included. Here the sample spans tens of thousands of clones, roughly nine tenths being singletons. The receptor was isolated from an adult who received the AZD1222 COVID-19 vaccine. The rearrangement uses TRBV18 and TRBJ2-3, with no clear D. Here the sequenced sample was peripheral blood, taken 28 days after the second AZD1222 dose. Here the CDR3 DNA reads TGTGCCAGCTCACCACCGGCACAACGCACAGATACGCAGTATTTT. It translates to CASSPPAQRTDTQYF. The entire variable domain, with the rest obtained from reference TRBV18 and TRBJ2-3, is as follows: NAGVMQNPRHLVRRRGQEARLRCSPMKGHSHVYWYRQLPEEGLKFMVYLQKENIIDESGMPKERFSAEFPKEGPSILRIQQVVRGDSAAYFCASSPPAQRTDTQYFGPGTRLTVL.